This T cell receptor beta chain emerged from a study of long-term antiretroviral therapy in people with HIV. This clone has more than one count but fewer than ten. The V end was cut by 4 bases, the J end by 8 bases, with 12 bases between. From germline, CDR1 is SGHTS and CDR2 YDEGEE. The CDR3 runs to 12 residues. Survey-level immunoSEQ v3.0 assays were run. Here immunoSEQ multiplex PCR was the method, and the copy in TCRdb shows in-frame clones only, minus some. The repertoire holds 20,000 to 25,000 clones, with over 75% as singletons. This clonotype was obtained from a man in his late teens or twenties with HIV. The specimen comprised unsorted PBMCs, sampled 0.2 years before starting antiretroviral therapy. This sequence joins TRBV5-8 and TRBJ1-2; D is unresolved. DNA for the CDR3: TGTGCCAGCAGCCTTGAAGGGTCCGGCTACACCTTC. Translation: CASSLEGSGYTF.